This T cell receptor beta chain was obtained from a study of shared clonotypes between healthy human individuals. The CDR3 totals 16 residues. Per germline, CDR1 SGDLS and CDR2 YYNGEE. V lost 0 bases, J lost 4 bases, and 13 bases lay in between. Under the authors' procedure: Filtering differed, since immunoSEQ gave only junction sequences and no quality scores. Method: immunoSEQ multiplex PCR; TCRdb's copy keeps in-frame clones and lacks some. V and J calls plus clone size are reproduced from that table; the DNA served to infer D and trimming. The sample includes 800,000 to 1,200,000 clones, about 80% of them seen just once. A CD45RA-negative memory subset and a CD45RA+ naive subset were separated from the CD4+ cells.

The sequence came from a man between 18 and 29 years old in good health. Some clones in this sample may be carry-over from other donors' samples. V is TRBV9 and J is TRBJ1-4, with D possibly being TRBD1 (5 bases). The sequencing input was memory CD4+ T cells from PBMCs. Documented subset: CD45RA-negative fraction. In nucleotides, the CDR3 is TGTGCCAGCAGCGTAGCTGGGGGTCTGGGTAATGAAAAACTGTTTTTT. The encoded protein is CASSVAGGLGNEKLFF.